The clone carrying this T cell receptor (beta chain) was recorded only once. Its antigen remains unidentified. This CDR3 comprises 16 residues. Losses at the gene ends were 6 bases for V and 5 bases for J; bases not matched to a gene: 9. This specimen comes from a study of T cells after yellow fever vaccination. 5'RACE template switching produced TCR cDNA carrying a universal primer site and UMIs. TCRdb independently ran MiXCR on the 5' RACE reads; one entry per CDR3 protein. This table has around 550,000 distinct CDR3 sequences, over 15% appearing once. Overall study results and limits: There was a possibility that FACS-sorted repertoires contained abundant clonotypes contaminating from the bulk population. Researchers noted that a small share of clonotypes showed up in both CD4 and CD8 compartments. Secondary responses were weaker yet peaked faster, day 5 versus 15.

The sequences come from PBMCs, collected 15 days after the yellow fever booster vaccination. The clonotype was recovered from a man aged 30-40 years who received the YFV17D yellow fever vaccine. This chain joins TRBV12-3 or TRBV12-4 and TRBJ2-5, with TRBD2 matching over 13 bases. In nucleotides, the CDR3 is TGTGCCAGCAGCTCCAGGGGACTAGCGGGAACGGAGACCCAGTACTTC. Its translation: CASSSRGLAGTETQYF.